A selection of T cell receptor beta chains follows, all from one sample in a study of cytomegalovirus exposure and HLA in healthy donors. Assay used: immunoSEQ multiplex PCR; TCRdb lists only in-frame clones, some missing. The sample records 110,000 to 150,000 clones, 55% to 80% being singletons. Sequencing used PBMCs. Receptors were obtained from a woman aged 40 to 55 in good health and CMV-seronegative. The CDR3 runs from the conserved cysteine through the conserved F or W. The D gene is left open where the match is weak. Clone size is stated in some rows and not others, as once, few, many or a class when expanded.

j_call | clone_size | v_call | d_call | cdr3_aa | cdr3_nt
TRBJ1-6 | once | TRBV15 | - | CATSRGHRNSPLHF | TGTGCCACCAGCAGAGGTCACAGAAATTCACCCCTCCACTTT
TRBJ1-2 | - | TRBV10-3 | - | CAISEGGWNYGYTF | TGTGCCATCAGTGAGGGGGGCTGGAACTATGGCTACACCTTC
TRBJ1-1 | - | TRBV2 | - | CASSEELRGPEAFF | TGTGCCAGCAGTGAAGAATTAAGGGGCCCTGAAGCTTTCTTT
TRBJ1-4 | - | TRBV6-5 | - | CASSYVGANEKLFF | TGTGCCAGCAGTTACGTAGGGGCTAATGAAAAACTGTTTTTT
TRBJ2-3 | few | TRBV10-3 | - | CAIAQGRGETDTQYF | TGTGCCATTGCTCAGGGGAGGGGAGAAACAGATACGCAGTATTTT
TRBJ2-2 | - | TRBV6-5 | - | CASSLDGELFF | TGTGCCAGCAGTTTAGACGGGGAGCTGTTTTTT
TRBJ2-1 | - | TRBV19 | - | CASSIWGDVSEQFF | TGTGCCAGTAGTATCTGGGGGGATGTGAGTGAGCAGTTCTTC
TRBJ1-6 | - | TRBV27 | TRBD1 | CASSSGTENSPLHF | TGTGCCAGCAGTTCCGGGACAGAGAATTCACCCCTCCACTTT
TRBJ2-5 | - | TRBV19 | - | CASSITAGGRETQYF | TGTGCCAGTAGTATCACGGCTGGGGGGAGAGAGACCCAGTACTTC
TRBJ2-5 | - | TRBV2 | TRBD2 | CASRRLAGNQETQYF | TGTGCCAGCAGGCGACTAGCGGGAAACCAAGAGACCCAGTACTTC
TRBJ1-5 | - | TRBV28 | TRBD1 | CASRRSGTDSNQPQHF | TGTGCCAGCAGACGTTCCGGGACAGATAGCAATCAGCCCCAGCATTTT
TRBJ1-5 | - | TRBV7-6 | - | CASSYGQNQPQHF | TGTGCCAGCAGCTACGGACAAAATCAGCCCCAGCATTTT
TRBJ1-1 | - | TRBV15 | TRBD1 | CATSRDSGGVSGEAFF | TGTGCCACCAGCAGAGATTCAGGGGGCGTTTCGGGTGAAGCTTTCTTT
TRBJ1-6 | - | TRBV11-2 | - | CASSPISSYNSPLHF | TGTGCCAGCAGCCCCATTAGCTCCTATAATTCACCCCTCCACTTT